Shown below are 5 T cell receptor beta chains from a single sample sequenced in a study of PD-1 blockade in mismatch repair-deficient tumors. Sequenced by immunoSEQ multiplex PCR; TCRdb stores in-frame clones only, minus some. The sample includes 56,000 or so clones, approximately 78% of them seen just once. The sample was peripheral blood, taken 4 weeks after starting pembrolizumab. Receptors were obtained from an adult with mismatch repair-deficient cancer.

This chain joins TRBV5-1 and TRBJ2-3; tentatively, D is TRBD2 (5 bases). This CDR3 region has 14 residues. In germline, CDR1 is SGHRS, CDR2 YFSETQ. Trimming left V 7 bases short and J 3 bases short, with 15 bases between. The CDR3 nucleotides are TGCGCCAGCGCGGGTCTCGGTGGGACAGATACGCAGTATTTT. It encodes CASAGLGGTDTQYF.

The chain recombines TRBV11-3 with TRBJ2-2; TRBD2 matches 12 bases. Germline V gene data show CDR1 as SGHNT and CDR2 as YENEEA. V was pared by 4 bases and J by 7 bases, with 7 bases of the junction left unmatched. The CDR3 has 16 amino acids. CDR3 region: CASSSRLAGDNGELFF. DNA of the CDR3: TGTGCCAGCAGCTCGCGACTAGCGGGAGACAACGGGGAGCTGTTTTTT.

The chain has TRBV29-1 and TRBJ2-7; tentatively, D is TRBD2 (5 bases). The CDR3 is made up of 13 amino acids. Trimming left V 0 bases short and J 6 bases short, with 12 bases between. In germline, CDR1 is SQVTM, CDR2 ANQGSEA. In DNA form, the CDR3 reads TGCAGCGTTGAAGAACCCCGGGGTAGCGAGCAGTACTTC. Translation: CSVEEPRGSEQYF.

The genes are TRBV15 and TRBJ1-2; 10 nucleotides line up with TRBD1. This CDR3 has 17 amino acids. V was pared by 0 bases and J by 7 bases, with 11 bases of the junction left unmatched. CDR1 is LNHNV, CDR2 YYDKDF, per germline (reference sequence). The CDR3 DNA reads TGTGCCACCAGCAGAGAACGACAGGGGGCGAGACTGGGTGGCTACACCTTC. Translation gives CATSRERQGARLGGYTF.

The chain recombines TRBV2 with TRBJ2-7; TRBD1 matches 12 bases. The CDR3 spans 12 residues. V was pared by 10 bases and J by 4 bases, with 2 bases of the junction left unmatched. CDR1 is SNHLY and CDR2 is FYNNEI in the germline V gene. The CDR3 reads CATGQGAYEQYF. The CDR3, as DNA: TGTGCCACGGGACAGGGGGCTTACGAGCAGTACTTC.